The clone carrying this T cell receptor (beta chain) was seen many times. Its antigen remains unknown. TCRdb ran MiXCR on the reads and lists one entry per CDR3 protein. The table lists around 210,000 distinct CDR3 sequences, roughly 6.5% of them singletons. The data originate from a study of T cell repertoires in cytomegalovirus infection. As for the study in general: From public TCR beta signatures came an indication of both CMV infection and matching HLA type.

Overall study findings and caveats: The ex vivo response showed dominance by HLA-C-restricted CMV-specific TCR beta clonotypes.

The CDR3 extends over 15 amino acids. Germline CDR1 and CDR2: SGHTA and FQGNSA. Trimming at V came to 5 bases and at J to 5 bases, leaving 3 bases not matched to a gene. Sequencing was done on a sample of PBMCs. The J gene is TRBJ2-1, the V gene TRBV7-2; TRBD2 aligns across 13 bases. This TCR derives from a human donor in good health (CMV status not recorded). Some clones in this sample may be carry-over from other donors' samples. CDR3 coding DNA: TGTGCCAGCAGCCCTACTAGCGGGGGGGACAATGAGCAGTTCTTC. The encoded protein is CASSPTSGGDNEQFF.